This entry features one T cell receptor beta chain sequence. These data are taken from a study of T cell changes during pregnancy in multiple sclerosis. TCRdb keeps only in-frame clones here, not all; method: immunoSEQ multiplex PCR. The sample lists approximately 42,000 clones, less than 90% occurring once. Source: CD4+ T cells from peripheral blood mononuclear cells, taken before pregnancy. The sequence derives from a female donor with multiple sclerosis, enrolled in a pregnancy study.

CDR3 DNA: TGCAGCGTTGATTTAGGGGGCGAGCAGTACTTC. Translation gives CSVDLGGEQYF. V usage is TRBV29-1 and J usage is TRBJ2-7; maybe TRBD1 (6 bases). The CDR3 extends over 11 amino acids. Per germline, CDR1 SQVTM and CDR2 ANQGSEA. V lost 3 bases and J 6 bases, leaving 9 bases between the germline ends.